Each of the 22 T cell receptor beta chains below was sequenced from the same sample in a study of blood T cell repertoires in COVID-19 (dated by TCRdb to between 2020 and 2021). The library was built by means of the immunoSEQ multiplex PCR assay. TCRdb mirrors the immuneACCESS table, restricted to in-frame sequences. Some clones are absent from its copies; in checked studies, under half trace to an unresolved V gene, and the reason for the others is unknown. Across this sample there are about 50,000 clones, with around 83% seen only once. The ten largest make up roughly 4.8% of the sample. What was sequenced was peripheral blood. The receptors shown here come from a human donor in a cohort sampled during active COVID-19.

The rearrangement joins TRBV7-8 to TRBJ1-5; 8 bases agree with TRBD1. The V and J ends lost 5 bases and 2 bases, in that order; junction bases with no gene match: 5. This CDR3 comprises 15 residues. Germline V CDR1 and CDR2: SGHVS, FQNEAQ. The CDR3 protein is CASSQDRGRNQPQHF. The DNA for the CDR3 is TGTGCCAGCAGCCAAGACAGGGGTCGCAATCAGCCCCAGCATTTT.

The V gene is TRBV10-3, the J gene TRBJ2-1, with D possibly matching TRBD1 (6 bases). The germline V gene encodes CDR1 ENHRY and CDR2 SYGVKD. The CDR3 totals 12 residues. Trimming cost V 10 bases and J 2 bases, with 9 bases left between them. The CDR3 coding sequence is TGTGCCACCGGACAGACCTACAATGAGCAGTTCTTC. Protein: CATGQTYNEQFF.

The chain's CDR3 is CASSLTGTDTQYF. In DNA form, the CDR3 reads TGTGCCAGCAGCTTGACAGGGACAGATACGCAGTATTTT. The chain couples TRBV5-6 to TRBJ2-3, with TRBD1 as a possible D gene (6 bases). V was shortened by 1 base and J by 3 bases, with 6 bases between the two germline ends. CDR1 and CDR2 from the germline V gene are SGHDT and YYEEEE. The CDR3 spans 13 residues. Looking up the rest from reference TRBV5-6 and TRBJ2-3 gives the full variable domain: DAGVTQSPTHLIKTRGQQVTLRCSPKSGHDTVSWYQQALGQGPQFIFQYYEEEERQRGNFPDRFSGHQFPNYSSELNVNALLLGDSALYLCASSLTGTDTQYFGPGTRLTVL.

CDR3 nucleotides: TGTGCCAGCAGTCCTGGACTAGCGGACTACAATGAGCAGTTCTTC. Translation gives CASSPGLADYNEQFF. The chain joins TRBV6-4 to TRBJ2-1; 10 bases line up with TRBD2. Germline loops: CDR1 MRHNA, CDR2 SNTAGT. V shed 5 bases and J 3 bases; nucleotides not matched to a gene: 4. The CDR3 sequence is 15 residues long.

The rearrangement links TRBV6-5 to TRBJ1-2; 11 bases fit TRBD1. Germline-derived CDR1 and CDR2 are MNHEY and SVGAGI. Trimming cost V 4 bases and J 4 bases; bases outside gene matches: 2. The CDR3 has 14 residues. CDR3 sequence reads: CASSWTGGTYGYTF. The CDR3 coding sequence is TGTGCCAGCAGTTGGACAGGGGGCACCTATGGCTACACCTTC.

This clone was counted a single time. The chain is built from TRBV18 and TRBJ2-7, with 9 bases identical to TRBD1. The CDR3 has 14 amino acids. V lost 3 bases to trimming and J lost 2 bases; unmatched junction nucleotides: 2. Germline V gene lookup returns CDR1 KGHSH and CDR2 LQKENI. This CDR3 is CASSPGQGPYEQYF. CDR3 nucleotide sequence: TGTGCCAGCTCACCGGGACAGGGACCCTACGAGCAGTACTTC.

This chain uses TRBV4-1 with TRBJ2-5; possibly TRBD1 for D (7 bases). This CDR3 has 17 amino acids. Trimming shortened V by 1 base and J by 0 bases, and 15 bases separated the two germline ends. Germline CDR1 reads MGHRA; CDR2 reads YSYEKL. The CDR3 coding sequence is TGCGCCAGCAGCCAAGGTGGAGGGGGCTCCTACCAAGAGACCCAGTACTTC. Protein product: CASSQGGGGSYQETQYF.

This chain uses TRBV19 with TRBJ2-3; TRBD2 aligns across 15 bases. With V trimmed by 4 bases and J by 5 bases, 1 base remained unmatched. Germline V gene lookup returns CDR1 LNHDA and CDR2 SQIVND (reference sequence). The length of the CDR3 is 15 residues. CDR3 DNA: TGTGCCAGTAGTAGGACTAGCGGGGGGGGAGATACGCAGTATTTT. Translated: CASSRTSGGGDTQYF. Drawing the rest from reference TRBV19 and TRBJ2-3, the complete variable domain is DGGITQSPKYLFRKEGQNVTLSCEQNLNHDAMYWYRQDPGQGLRLIYYSQIVNDFQKGDIAEGYSVSREKKESFPLTVTSAQKNPTAFYLCASSRTSGGGDTQYFGPGTRLTVL.

The chain combines TRBV2 with TRBJ2-2, with 7 bases matching TRBD2. The germline gives CDR1 SNHLY, CDR2 FYNNEI. Trimming at V came to 1 base and at J to 7 bases, leaving 9 bases not matched to a gene. The CDR3 is 16 amino acids. The CDR3 nucleotides are TGTGCCAGCAGTGAAGGGCCCGCCGGGGGGAGCGGGGAGCTGTTTTTT. This gives the protein CASSEGPAGGSGELFF.

This rearrangement joins TRBV7-9 to TRBJ1-6, with 8 bases aligning to TRBD1. V was clipped by 5 bases and J by 6 bases; unmatched bases: 6. The CDR3 contains 15 residues. Germline CDR1 is SEHNR and CDR2 is FQNEAQ (reference sequence). This chain's CDR3 is CASSEGTGSNSPLHF. CDR3 coding DNA: TGTGCCAGCAGCGAAGGGACAGGCAGTAATTCACCCCTCCACTTT.

This chain uses TRBV7-8 with TRBJ1-1, with unresolved D. CDR1 is SGHVS and CDR2 is FQNEAQ in the germline V gene. V was clipped by 5 bases and J by 0 bases, with 13 bases between them. The length of the CDR3 is 15 residues. The CDR3 region has the DNA TGTGCCAGCAGCCCGAGGATTCTGGTGAACACTGAAGCTTTCTTT. Amino acids: CASSPRILVNTEAFF.

The count of this clone is one. V usage is TRBV14 and J usage is TRBJ2-3; the D gene is possibly TRBD2 (5 bases). CDR1 and CDR2 from the germline V gene are SGHDN and FVKESK. This CDR3 is 15 amino acids long. The ends were cut back, 2 bases at V and 0 bases at J, with 9 bases in the middle. The CDR3 DNA is TGTGCCAGCAGCCAAACTAGGGCTAGCACAGATACGCAGTATTTT. Translating it yields CASSQTRASTDTQYF.

The rearrangement joins TRBV5-4 to TRBJ2-7, with D possibly matching TRBD1 (5 bases). Germline-derived CDR1 and CDR2 are SGHNT and YYREEE (reference sequence). V was pared by 1 base and J by 6 bases, with 14 bases between. This CDR3 region has 14 residues. The CDR3 region has the DNA TGTGCCAGCAGCTTGAAACAGGCAGTGAGCGAGCAGTACTTC. This sequence encodes CASSLKQAVSEQYF.

This clone was picked up a small number of times. V gene TRBV7-3 combines with J gene TRBJ1-1; D uncertain. The CDR3 extends over 13 amino acids. In germline, CDR1 is SGHTA, CDR2 FQGTGA. The V end was cut by 3 bases, the J end by 0 bases, with 5 bases between. In DNA form, the CDR3 reads TGTGCCAGCAGCTTCTACCTGAACACTGAAGCTTTCTTT. Translated, it gives CASSFYLNTEAFF.

The CDR3 DNA sequence: TGTGCCAGCAGGTATCGGGTGTACGAGCAGTACTTC. Encoded protein: CASRYRVYEQYF. The chain recombines TRBV12-3 or TRBV12-4 with TRBJ2-7; D gene unclear. The length of the CDR3 is 12 residues. Trimming removed 6 bases at V and 4 bases at J, with 10 bases between.

J is TRBJ1-2 and V is TRBV21-1. TRBV21-1 is recorded as a pseudogene. This CDR3 spans 17 amino acids. The CDR3 region has the DNA TGTGCCAGCAGCAAAACCCCTGGCCTGGACCTAGCCTATGGCTACACCTTC. Translation: CASSKTPGLDLAYGYTF.

The rearrangement uses TRBV5-1 and TRBJ1-2; unclear D gene. Germline V lookup: CDR1 SGHRS, CDR2 YFSETQ. CDR3 length: 14 residues. Trimming shortened V by 0 bases and J by 3 bases, and 9 bases separated the two germline ends. The CDR3 loop is CASSLGTGDYGYTF. For the CDR3, the DNA is TGCGCCAGCAGCTTGGGGACTGGCGACTATGGCTACACCTTC.

The CDR3 sequence is CASGLGGVAKNIQYF. The CDR3, as DNA: TGTGCCAGCGGGCTCGGGGGGGTAGCCAAAAACATTCAGTACTTC. This chain uses TRBV4-2 with TRBJ2-4; TRBD2 agrees at 8 bases. Germline assignment: CDR1 LGHNA and CDR2 YNFKEQ. This CDR3 contains 15 residues. Unmatched junction bases numbered 6, after V lost 8 bases and J lost 0 bases.

In its sample, this clone was seen once. The chain has TRBV7-9 and TRBJ1-6; D gene uncertain. Deletions cut 11 bases from V and 0 bases from J, with 5 bases between. Germline V gives CDR1 SEHNR, CDR2 FQNEAQ (reference sequence). The CDR3 runs 12 residues. CDR3 loop: CAASSYNSPLHF. CDR3 DNA: TGTGCCGCGAGCTCCTATAATTCACCCCTCCACTTT.

The chain is built from TRBV2 and TRBJ2-1, with TRBD2 matching over 9 bases. The length of the CDR3 is 14 residues. J gave up 9 bases and V 1 base, and 4 bases lay outside the gene matches. The germline CDR1 and CDR2 sequences are SNHLY and FYNNEI. CDR3 protein: CASSEVVAGAEQFF. In nucleotides, the CDR3 is TGTGCCAGCAGTGAAGTGGTAGCGGGGGCTGAGCAGTTCTTC. The whole variable domain, filled in from reference TRBV2 and TRBJ2-1, reads EPEVTQTPSHQVTQMGQEVILRCVPISNHLYFYWYRQILGQKVEFLVSFYNNEISEKSEIFDDQFSVERPDGSNFTLKIRSTKLEDSAMYFCASSEVVAGAEQFFGPGTRLTVL.

This chain joins TRBV13 and TRBJ2-3, with 9 bases lining up with TRBD2. With V trimmed by 2 bases and J by 6 bases, 6 bases remained unmatched. Germline-derived CDR1 and CDR2 are PRHDT and FYEKMQ (reference sequence). The CDR3 has 15 residues. In DNA, the CDR3 is TGTGCCAGCAGCTTAATAGGCGGGGGGGTGGATACGCAGTATTTT. Translated, it gives CASSLIGGGVDTQYF.

V usage is TRBV11-2 and J usage is TRBJ1-1, with D possibly being TRBD1 (5 bases). The CDR3 is 14 residues long. Trimming took 5 bases from V and 6 from J, leaving 16 bases between them. Germline loops: CDR1 SGHAT, CDR2 FQNNGV. CDR3 region: CASSLGGASAEAFF. Written as DNA, the CDR3 is TGTGCCAGCAGCCTCGGCGGGGCATCCGCTGAAGCTTTCTTT.